This is a list of T cell receptor beta chains from one sample in a study of cytomegalovirus exposure and HLA in healthy donors. Some clones are missing from TCRdb's copy, which holds only in-frame ones; the method was immunoSEQ multiplex PCR. Of some 130,000 clones in the sample, approximately 80% are singletons; the top ten hold around 2.2%. The material sequenced was PBMCs. These receptors all stem from a man younger than 45 in good health and CMV-seronegative. CDR3s include the opening cysteine and the closing phenylalanine or tryptophan. A D gene is named only where the DNA matches it firmly. The size field is filled for only some rows; it gives once, few, many or a size class.

cdr3_aa | cdr3_nt | v_call | clone_size | j_call | d_call
CASNHGAGGTDTQYF | TGCGCCAGCAATCACGGGGCAGGGGGCACAGATACGCAGTATTTT | TRBV4-1 | - | TRBJ2-3 | -
CASSLHRGLMGYTF | TGTGCCAGCAGTTTACACAGGGGGCTTATGGGCTACACCTTC | TRBV28 | - | TRBJ1-2 | TRBD1
CAISRAAGQGSVEQFF | TGTGCCATCTCCCGGGCGGCGGGACAGGGGTCGGTTGAGCAGTTCTTC | TRBV10-3 | - | TRBJ2-1 | TRBD1
CASSTTLDRVTEAFF | TGTGCCAGCAGCACCACATTGGACAGGGTCACTGAAGCTTTCTTT | TRBV5-6 | few | TRBJ1-1 | TRBD1
CASSPRRQGTGNTIYF | TGTGCCAGCAGCCCAAGGAGGCAGGGGACAGGAAACACCATATATTTT | TRBV11-2 | few | TRBJ1-3 | -
CASSIFTSDYNEQFF | TGTGCCAGTAGTATTTTCACTAGCGATTACAATGAGCAGTTCTTC | TRBV19 | once | TRBJ2-1 | TRBD2
CASSYSGPSTDTQYF | TGTGCCAGCAGTTATAGCGGGCCCAGCACAGATACGCAGTATTTT | TRBV28 | - | TRBJ2-3 | TRBD2
CASSRRSSYEQYF | TGTGCCAGCAGCCGAAGGAGCTCCTACGAGCAGTACTTC | TRBV28 | few | TRBJ2-7 | -
CASSRGHPPQETQYF | TGTGCCAGCAGCAGGGGACATCCACCCCAAGAGACCCAGTACTTC | TRBV7-7 | few | TRBJ2-5 | -
CSVTKQGPNEKLFF | TGCAGCGTGACAAAACAGGGACCTAATGAAAAACTGTTTTTT | TRBV29-1 | - | TRBJ1-4 | -
CASSSHYRGTNEKLFF | TGTGCCAGCAGCTCCCATTACAGGGGAACGAATGAAAAACTGTTTTTT | TRBV5-4 | - | TRBJ1-4 | TRBD1
CASSFGDSSYNEQFF | TGTGCCAGCAGCTTCGGGGACAGTTCCTACAATGAGCAGTTCTTC | TRBV5-4 | - | TRBJ2-1 | TRBD1
CASSLQGGGDQPQHF | TGTGCCAGCAGCCTACAGGGCGGAGGTGATCAGCCCCAGCATTTT | TRBV7-2 | - | TRBJ1-5 | -
CAGTGFYEQYF | TGTGCCGGGACAGGTTTTTACGAGCAGTACTTC | TRBV30 | once | TRBJ2-7 | TRBD1